These T cell receptor beta chains were read from a single sample in a study of OX40 agonist ivuxolimab in advanced cancers. This table comes from immunoSEQ multiplex PCR, and its TCRdb copy is limited to in-frame clones, with some not included. This sample has some 74,000 clones, with about 82% found just once. The sample consisted of CD4+ or CD8+ T cells sorted from blood, taken in a trial of the OX40 agonist ivuxolimab. All receptors derive from an adult with an advanced solid tumor such as melanoma, head and neck, liver or kidney cancer. Each CDR3 is given with its conserved first and last residue. D genes are given only for firm matches. Rows give clone size only sometimes, using once, few, many, or a class for an expanded clone.

. | TRBJ2-1 | TRBV5-1 | TRBD1 | CASSHDRVNEQFF | TGCGCCAGCAGCCACGACAGGGTCAATGAGCAGTTCTTC
. | TRBJ2-3 | TRBV25-1 | TRBD1 | CASSAPLGQGEDTQYF | TGTGCCAGCAGTGCCCCCTTAGGACAGGGGGAAGATACGCAGTATTTT
. | TRBJ1-4 | TRBV27 | . | CASRDRRSTNEKLFF | TGTGCCAGCAGAGACAGGCGCTCAACTAATGAAAAACTGTTTTTT
. | TRBJ2-7 | TRBV6-6 | TRBD1 | CASSPRTGGYYEQYF | TGTGCCAGCAGTCCCCGGACAGGGGGCTACTACGAGCAGTACTTC
. | TRBJ2-2 | TRBV5-1 | . | CASSPVRVGTGELFF | TGCGCCAGCAGCCCTGTAAGGGTCGGCACCGGGGAGCTGTTTTTT
. | TRBJ1-1 | TRBV7-2 | . | CASSSTLLNTEAFF | TGTGCCAGCAGCTCGACCCTCTTGAACACTGAAGCTTTCTTT
once | TRBJ2-1 | TRBV7-8 | . | CASSLVRDSNEQFF | TGTGCCAGCAGCTTAGTGAGGGATTCCAATGAGCAGTTCTTC
. | TRBJ1-5 | TRBV18 | . | CASSPTAGNQPQHF | TGTGCCAGCTCACCAACGGCTGGCAATCAGCCCCAGCATTTT
. | TRBJ2-1 | TRBV12-5 | . | CASGLRGREQFF | TGTGCTAGTGGTTTGAGGGGCAGAGAGCAGTTCTTC
. | TRBJ1-3 | TRBV5-5 | . | CASSSLPGKGPGNTIYF | TGTGCCAGCAGCTCTCTACCCGGCAAGGGACCTGGAAACACCATATATTTT
. | TRBJ1-6 | TRBV5-4 | TRBD1 | CASSQRTPGGSPLHF | TGTGCCAGCAGTCAGAGGACGCCAGGGGGTTCACCCCTCCACTTT
. | TRBJ2-1 | TRBV15 | . | CATSRGRDNEQFF | TGTGCCACCAGCAGGGGACGGGACAATGAGCAGTTCTTC
. | TRBJ1-1 | TRBV4-2 | . | CASSAPQQENTEAFF | TGTGCCAGCAGCGCACCACAACAGGAGAACACTGAAGCTTTCTTT
. | TRBJ2-2 | TRBV5-1 | TRBD1 | CASSRQGDTGELFF | TGCGCCAGCAGTCGGCAGGGGGACACCGGGGAGCTGTTTTTT
few | TRBJ1-1 | TRBV6-6 | TRBD1 | CASISGGGTEAFF | TGTGCCAGCATTTCAGGGGGGGGCACTGAAGCTTTCTTT
once | TRBJ1-2 | TRBV6-5 | . | CASSLVEGYNYGYTF | TGTGCCAGCTCCCTCGTCGAGGGATATAACTATGGCTACACCTTC
. | TRBJ1-6 | TRBV5-1 | . | CASSLGGQSSYNSPLHF | TGCGCCAGCAGCTTGGGGGGACAAAGCTCCTATAATTCACCCCTCCACTTT
. | TRBJ2-7 | TRBV19 | . | CASSIGPGGEQYF | TGTGCCAGTAGTATAGGCCCCGGGGGCGAGCAGTACTTC
once | TRBJ1-2 | TRBV30 | . | CAWTFRAHYGYTF | TGTGCCTGGACGTTCCGGGCCCACTATGGCTACACCTTC
. | TRBJ1-1 | TRBV25-1 | . | CATGKGLNTEAFF | TGTGCCACAGGGAAGGGCCTGAACACTGAAGCTTTCTTT
. | TRBJ1-4 | TRBV6-1 | . | CASSEAGRGAEKLFF | TGTGCCAGCAGTGAAGCGGGGAGAGGGGCTGAAAAACTGTTTTTT
. | TRBJ2-1 | TRBV5-1 | TRBD2 | CASTPTSANNEQFF | TGCGCCAGCACCCCTACTAGCGCCAACAATGAGCAGTTCTTC
. | TRBJ2-7 | TRBV5-6 | TRBD2 | CASSLLGTSGGAEDF | TGTGCCAGCAGCTTGTTAGGGACTAGCGGGGGGGCCGAAGACTTC
. | TRBJ2-3 | TRBV7-2 | . | CASSSKWGDTDTQYF | TGTGCCAGCAGCTCCAAGTGGGGGGACACAGATACGCAGTATTTT
. | TRBJ2-5 | TRBV4-2 | . | CASSQEAGALKETQYF | TGTGCCAGCAGCCAAGAGGCAGGGGCGCTTAAAGAGACCCAGTACTTC
once | TRBJ1-2 | TRBV6-4 | . | CASSRGLNYGYTF | TGTGCCAGCAGTAGAGGACTGAACTATGGCTACACCTTC
. | TRBJ1-1 | TRBV11-2 | . | CASSSQTEAFF | TGTGCCAGCAGCTCACAGACTGAAGCTTTCTTT
. | TRBJ1-4 | TRBV11-3 | . | CASSTGPTNEKLFF | TGTGCCAGCAGTACAGGACCAACTAATGAAAAACTGTTTTTT
. | TRBJ1-1 | TRBV18 | . | CASSPRATEAFF | TGTGCCAGCTCACCCAGGGCCACTGAAGCTTTCTTT
. | TRBJ2-3 | TRBV4-1 | TRBD2 | CASSQRGGTLNTDTQYF | TGCGCCAGCAGCCAACGGGGGGGGACGTTGAACACAGATACGCAGTATTTT
. | TRBJ2-3 | TRBV5-6 | . | CASSPHLGGQPTDTQYF | TGTGCCAGCAGCCCCCACTTGGGGGGACAGCCCACAGATACGCAGTATTTT
once | TRBJ1-5 | TRBV15 | TRBD1 | CATSRRSGTGLGQPQHF | TGTGCCACCAGCAGGCGTAGCGGGACAGGGTTGGGTCAGCCCCAGCATTTT
few | TRBJ1-6 | TRBV6-5 | . | CASSYRWGNSPLHF | TGTGCCAGCAGTTACCGCTGGGGAAATTCACCCCTCCACTTT
. | TRBJ2-5 | TRBV7-2 | TRBD1 | CASSPRHKAGGAGETQYF | TGTGCCAGCAGCCCAAGACATAAGGCAGGGGGCGCCGGAGAGACCCAGTACTTC
once | TRBJ1-6 | TRBV11-2 | . | CASSSRGNNSPLHF | TGTGCCAGCAGCTCCAGGGGTAATAATTCACCCCTCCACTTT
. | TRBJ2-7 | TRBV10-3 | TRBD1 | CAIRGGASYEQYF | TGTGCCATCAGAGGGGGCGCCTCCTACGAGCAGTACTTC
once | TRBJ1-2 | TRBV11-3 | . | CASSPGRKGGYTF | TGTGCCAGCAGCCCCGGTCGGAAGGGAGGCTACACCTTC
. | TRBJ1-1 | TRBV29-1 | . | CSGSGYWGNTEAFF | TGCAGCGGATCAGGATATTGGGGGAACACTGAAGCTTTCTTT
. | TRBJ1-6 | TRBV30 | . | CAWSLHRGGRNSPLHF | TGTGCCTGGAGTCTTCATCGAGGGGGTCGGAATTCACCCCTCCACTTT
. | TRBJ2-2 | TRBV7-9 | . | CASDHGELFF | TGTGCCAGCGATCACGGGGAGCTGTTTTTT
. | TRBJ2-7 | TRBV27 | TRBD2 | CASRIYSGRGTYEQYF | TGTGCCAGCAGAATTTATAGCGGGAGAGGTACCTACGAGCAGTACTTC
. | TRBJ2-7 | TRBV10-1 | . | CASSSTSSRDSYEQYF | TGCGCCAGCAGTTCCACTTCTAGCCGAGACTCCTACGAGCAGTACTTC
. | TRBJ2-4 | TRBV6-6 | . | CASSYDRGVQYF | TGTGCCAGCAGTTACGATAGGGGAGTACAGTACTTC
. | TRBJ2-7 | TRBV7-3 | . | CASSLVAGEQYF | TGTGCCAGCAGCTTAGTGGCAGGGGAGCAGTACTTC
. | TRBJ1-2 | TRBV19 | . | CASSTPQLARYGYTF | TGTGCCAGTAGTACCCCTCAACTTGCGCGATATGGCTACACCTTC
. | TRBJ1-2 | TRBV5-1 | . | CASSLGLEYGYTF | TGCGCCAGCAGCTTGGGGCTGGAGTATGGCTACACCTTC
few | TRBJ2-5 | TRBV10-3 | . | CAISRSHLPGQETQYF | TGTGCCATCTCCCGAAGCCATCTCCCAGGGCAAGAGACCCAGTACTTC
. | TRBJ1-3 | TRBV2 | . | CASSNRRVVSGNTIYF | TGTGCCAGCAGTAACCGACGGGTGGTCTCTGGAAACACCATATATTTT
. | TRBJ2-3 | TRBV30 | . | CAWSVGDDTQYF | TGTGCCTGGAGTGTGGGCGATGATACGCAGTATTTT
. | TRBJ2-7 | TRBV11-2 | TRBD1 | CASSLGTGTGFISYEQYF | TGTGCCAGCAGCTTGGGTACCGGGACAGGCTTCATCTCCTACGAGCAGTACTTC
. | TRBJ2-7 | TRBV5-6 | . | CASSPWTNPTYEQYF | TGTGCCAGCAGCCCCTGGACAAATCCTACCTACGAGCAGTACTTC
. | TRBJ2-3 | TRBV7-2 | . | CASSSKKGSSTDTQYF | TGTGCCAGCAGCTCAAAAAAGGGTTCTAGCACAGATACGCAGTATTTT
. | TRBJ1-2 | TRBV5-1 | TRBD1 | CASSLDRGKGGYTF | TGCGCCAGCAGCTTGGACAGGGGAAAAGGCGGCTACACCTTC